This record covers a single TCR beta chain. Methods used by the authors: Amplifying reference gene primers gave estimates of nucleated cell counts. Libraries were prepared by immunoSEQ multiplex PCR; TCRdb keeps only in-frame clonotypes and omits some of them. V and J calls and clone size are given by that table; D and trimming were obtained from the DNA. The profile shows fewer than 450,000 clones, around 90% of them singletons. The data belong to a study of blood T cell repertoires in COVID-19. Across the study: Specimens from acute and convalescent COVID-19 originated in the United States, Italy and Spain.

Germline CDR1 reads SQVTM; CDR2 reads ANQGSEA. This CDR3 contains 13 residues. J lost 2 bases, V lost 4 bases, and 2 bases had no gene match. This chain connects TRBV29-1 to TRBJ2-5; 9 positions agree with TRBD2. This receptor was identified in a woman between 18 and 30 years old who had recovered from COVID-19. Sequenced material: peripheral blood. CDR3 sequence reads: CSVVLAGQETQYF. In nucleotides, the CDR3 is TGCAGCGTTGTGCTAGCGGGACAAGAGACCCAGTACTTC.